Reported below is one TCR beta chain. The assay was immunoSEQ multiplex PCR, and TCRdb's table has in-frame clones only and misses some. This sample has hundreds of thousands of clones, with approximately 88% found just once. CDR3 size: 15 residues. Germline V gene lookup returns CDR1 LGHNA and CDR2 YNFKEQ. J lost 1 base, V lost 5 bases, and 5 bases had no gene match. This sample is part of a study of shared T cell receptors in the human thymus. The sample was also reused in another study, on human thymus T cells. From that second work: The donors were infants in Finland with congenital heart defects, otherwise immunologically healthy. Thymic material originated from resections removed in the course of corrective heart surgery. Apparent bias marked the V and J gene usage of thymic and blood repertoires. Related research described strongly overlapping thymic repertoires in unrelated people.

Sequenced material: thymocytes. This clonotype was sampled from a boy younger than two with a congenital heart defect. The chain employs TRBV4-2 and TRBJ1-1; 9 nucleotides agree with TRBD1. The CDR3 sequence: CASSLTGGTNTEAFF. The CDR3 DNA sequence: TGTGCCAGCAGCTTGACAGGGGGTACGAACACTGAAGCTTTCTTT.